What follows are 28 T cell receptor beta chains derived from one specimen sequenced in a study of Graves' ophthalmopathy and Graves' hyperthyroidism. Amplification targeted the TCR beta CDR3 regions, with RNA transcripts as the source material. HTBI primers served in a first-round RT-PCR, which a second-round multiplex PCR followed. TCRdb reprocessed the multiplex PCR reads via MiXCR and lists one record per CDR3 protein. This table holds a few hundred thousand distinct CDR3 sequences, roughly 15% found once. The sequencing sample was made of peripheral blood. The receptors derive from a young woman with stable Graves' hyperthyroidism.

In this sample, this clonotype turned up a few times. A much larger clone differs by one base, so this may be a read error. The rearrangement joins TRBV12-3 or TRBV12-4 to TRBJ1-1; D gene ambiguous. The V end lost 6 bases, the J end lost 7 bases, and 18 bases lay between the germline ends. The CDR3 runs to 14 residues. CDR3: CASSPGPRRGEAFF. In DNA form, the CDR3 reads TGTGCCAGCAGCCCGGGCCCAAGACGGGGTGAAGCTTTCTTT.

Many counts were recorded for this clonotype. The J gene is TRBJ1-2, the V gene TRBV19; 7 bases line up with TRBD1. Trimming took 4 bases from V and 4 from J; bases not matched to a gene: 9. The CDR3 runs 15 residues. The germline gives CDR1 LNHDA, CDR2 SQIVND (reference sequence). CDR3 bases: TGTGCCAGTAGTACCGCCTTTGGGACAGCCTATGGCTACACCTTC. Encoded protein: CASSTAFGTAYGYTF.

There are a few counts of this clonotype. J is TRBJ1-1 and V is TRBV3-2; TRBD1, the table's D call, was not compared with the DNA. TRBV3-2 is flagged as a pseudogene. This CDR3 is 19 amino acids long. CDR3 amino acids: CASSPFGPRVKSGKGEAFF. The CDR3 nucleotides read TGTGCCAGCAGCCCCTTTGGTCCCAGGGTGAAGTCGGGTAAGGGTGAAGCTTTCTTT.

This clonotype was seen ten or more times. V is TRBV19 and J is TRBJ1-1, with a possible D match to TRBD1 (5 bases). The V gene lost 5 bases and the J gene lost 7 bases, with 20 bases spanning the gap. The germline gives CDR1 LNHDA, CDR2 SQIVND (reference sequence). CDR3 length equals 15 residues. The CDR3 loop is CASSLERGTSYEAFF. The CDR3 bases are TGTGCCAGTAGTCTCGAACGTGGGACGTCGTATGAAGCTTTCTTT. The whole variable domain, filled in from reference TRBV19 and TRBJ1-1, reads DGGITQSPKYLFRKEGQNVTLSCEQNLNHDAMYWYRQDPGQGLRLIYYSQIVNDFQKGDIAEGYSVSREKKESFPLTVTSAQKNPTAFYLCASSLERGTSYEAFFGQGTRLTVV.

In this sample, this clonotype turned up many times. The chain uses TRBV4-1 and TRBJ2-3; TRBD2 matches at 7 bases. V lost 2 bases to trimming and J lost 10 bases; unmatched junction nucleotides: 3. Germline CDR1 MGHRA, CDR2 YSYEKL. This CDR3 comprises 12 residues. The DNA of the CDR3 is TGCGCCAGCAGCCAAAGCGGGGATTCGCAGTATTTT. Translated, it gives CASSQSGDSQYF.

This chain joins TRBV6-1 and TRBJ2-7; perhaps D is TRBD1 or TRBD2 (5 bases each). Germline values: CDR1 MNHNS, CDR2 SASEGT. The CDR3 contains 12 residues. Trimming left V 6 bases short and J 6 bases short, with 12 bases between. The CDR3: CASRDGASEQYF. CDR3 DNA sequence: TGTGCCAGCAGGGACGGGGCCTCCGAGCAGTACTTC.

V gene TRBV6-2 or TRBV6-3 combines with J gene TRBJ2-7, with D unclear. CDR1 is MNHEY, CDR2 SVGEGT, per germline. This CDR3 comprises 12 residues. Between the trimmed V and J ends, which lost 8 bases and 1 base, there was a span of 9 bases. CDR3 bases: TGTGCCAGCGCAAACCTATCCTACGAGCAGTACTTC. Protein sequence: CASANLSYEQYF.

This clonotype was seen at least ten times. This clone may be a read error of a much larger clone one base away. This chain uses TRBV6-1 with TRBJ1-2, with 9 nucleotides matching TRBD1. This CDR3 is built from 12 residues. In germline, CDR1 is MNHNS, CDR2 SASEGT. Trimming at V came to 5 bases and at J to 6 bases, leaving 1 base not matched to a gene. The CDR3 DNA sequence: TGTGCCAGCAGTCGACAGGGGGATGGCTACACCTTC. This sequence encodes CASSRQGDGYTF.

J is TRBJ2-2 and V is TRBV19; D call uncertain. CDR1 is LNHDA and CDR2 is SQIVND in the germline V gene (reference sequence). The V end was cut by 10 bases, the J end by 0 bases, with 12 bases between. The CDR3 extends over 14 amino acids. This chain's CDR3 is CATSTGTNTGELFF. The CDR3 nucleotides are TGTGCCACTTCCACTGGGACGAACACCGGGGAGCTGTTTTTT.

This clonotype was detected many times. The chain is built from TRBV6-5 and TRBJ1-3; 9 bases are shared with TRBD1. Germline V CDR1 and CDR2: MNHEY, SVGAGI. V dropped 5 bases and J dropped 3; count of bases not matched to a gene: 2. The CDR3 is 14 amino acids. DNA for the CDR3: TGTGCCAGCAGTAACAGGGGGCTTGGAAACACCATATATTTT. Its translation is CASSNRGLGNTIYF.

In this sample, this clonotype turned up many times. The chain has TRBV12-5 and TRBJ1-1; no reliable D call. The CDR3 has 11 amino acids. Trimming took off 4 bases at V and 5 bases at J, with 5 bases between the two ends. CDR1 and CDR2 (germline): LGHNT, FRNRAP. CDR3 residues: CASGSGTEAFF. The CDR3 DNA follows: TGTGCTAGTGGTTCCGGTACTGAAGCTTTCTTT.

The chain joins TRBV4-1 to TRBJ1-1, with D perhaps TRBD1 (5 bases). Germline V gene sequence: CDR1 MGHRA, CDR2 YSYEKL. With 3 bases removed from V and 3 bases from J, the gap between germline ends came to 11 bases. The CDR3 runs to 14 residues. CDR3 residues: CASSHNKGYTEAFF. CDR3 DNA sequence: TGCGCCAGCAGCCATAATAAGGGGTACACTGAAGCTTTCTTT.

The chain is built from TRBV7-8 and TRBJ2-3; D might be TRBD1 (6 bases). The CDR3 totals 14 residues. Germline V gene sequence: CDR1 SGHVS, CDR2 FQNEAQ. Trimming took off 3 bases at V and 2 bases at J, with 9 bases between the two ends. The CDR3 spells CASSFRDTTDTQYF. Here the CDR3 DNA reads TGTGCCAGCAGCTTCCGGGACACCACAGATACGCAGTATTTT.

J is TRBJ2-3 and V is TRBV12-3 or TRBV12-4; possible D gene TRBD1, 6 bases. Deletions cut 5 bases from V and 2 bases from J, with 11 bases between. There are 14 residues in the CDR3. CDR3 sequence: CASSRGITTDTQYF. The DNA for the CDR3 is TGTGCCAGCAGTAGGGGGATCACCACAGATACGCAGTATTTT.

The genes are TRBV19 and TRBJ1-1; TRBD1 agrees at 7 bases. This CDR3 comprises 15 residues. Trimming took 10 bases from V and 1 from J; bases not matched to a gene: 12. Germline V gene data show CDR1 as LNHDA and CDR2 as SQIVND (reference sequence). In nucleotides, the CDR3 is TGTGCCATGCAAACTTCGGGACAGAGGAACACTGAAGCTTTCTTT. It codes for CAMQTSGQRNTEAFF.

The rearrangement links TRBV12-3 or TRBV12-4 to TRBJ1-1, with 7 bases aligning to TRBD1. With 8 bases clipped from V and 1 base from J, the junction kept 10 bases outside the gene matches. This CDR3 has 15 residues. The CDR3 coding sequence is TGTGCCAGCGGGCCGCGACAGGGTGAGAACACTGAAGCTTTCTTT. Its translation: CASGPRQGENTEAFF.

In its sample, this clonotype was seen many times. The chain is built from TRBV4-2 and TRBJ2-5, with D perhaps being TRBD1 or TRBD2 (5 bases each). The germline V and J ends were trimmed by 1 base and 2 bases, with 14 bases remaining between them. Looked up from germline, CDR1 is LGHNA and CDR2 is YNFKEQ. The CDR3 has 16 amino acids. The CDR3 protein is CASSQGRRGTQETQYF. CDR3 nucleotides: TGTGCCAGCAGCCAAGGGCGTCGGGGCACTCAAGAGACCCAGTACTTC.

This clonotype was observed at least ten times. The chain couples TRBV6-5 to TRBJ1-5, with a tentative D call TRBD1 (5 bases). The CDR3 is made up of 22 amino acids. V was trimmed by 0 bases and J by 0 bases, leaving 27 bases between them. Germline V lookup: CDR1 MNHEY, CDR2 SVGAGI. CDR3 protein: CASSYSGTDPYRGLISNQPQHF. The CDR3 DNA follows: TGTGCCAGCAGTTACTCCGGGACTGACCCTTACCGGGGCCTTATTAGCAATCAGCCCCAGCATTTT.

This clonotype showed up many times. The genes are TRBV6-1 and TRBJ2-7, with a tentative D call TRBD2 (7 bases). The V end lost 7 bases, the J end lost 4 bases, and 17 bases lay between the germline ends. This CDR3 contains 14 residues. Germline CDR1 MNHNS, CDR2 SASEGT. The CDR3 sequence: CASTLREGGYEQYF. DNA of the CDR3: TGTGCCAGCACCCTACGAGAGGGGGGGTACGAGCAGTACTTC.

This clonotype occurred many times. CDR3 loop: CASNREGFPEAFF. The CDR3 DNA is TGTGCCAGCAATAGGGAAGGATTTCCTGAAGCTTTCTTT. The V gene is TRBV2, the J gene TRBJ1-1, with no clear D. This CDR3 region has 13 residues. V lost 7 bases and J 6 bases, leaving 15 bases between the germline ends. Germline CDR1 is SNHLY and CDR2 is FYNNEI. Variable domain in full (rest from reference TRBV2 and TRBJ1-1): EPEVTQTPSHQVTQMGQEVILRCVPISNHLYFYWYRQILGQKVEFLVSFYNNEISEKSEIFDDQFSVERPDGSNFTLKIRSTKLEDSAMYFCASNREGFPEAFFGQGTRLTVV.

This clonotype came up many times. This rearrangement joins TRBV6-1 to TRBJ1-2; perhaps TRBD1 as D (6 bases). The germline CDR1 and CDR2 sequences are MNHNS and SASEGT. Trimming shortened V by 5 bases and J by 1 base, and 14 bases separated the two germline ends. The CDR3 totals 15 residues. This CDR3 reads CASSQTGVLNYGYTF. CDR3 nucleotides: TGTGCCAGCAGTCAGACAGGAGTCCTTAACTATGGCTACACCTTC.

The chain has TRBV24-1 and TRBJ2-7, with D unresolved. The germline V gene has CDR1 KGHDR and CDR2 SFDVKD. V lost 5 bases and J lost 7, with 8 bases in between. This CDR3 has 11 amino acids. CDR3 loop: CATSGEGEQYF. CDR3 in DNA: TGTGCCACCAGTGGGGAAGGGGAGCAGTACTTC.

The V and J genes are TRBV12-3 or TRBV12-4 and TRBJ2-5; no clear D gene. The CDR3 length is 15 residues. The V end was cut by 7 bases, the J end by 0 bases, with 15 bases between. The chain's CDR3 is CASKPGSRYQETQYF. The DNA for the CDR3 is TGTGCCAGCAAACCGGGCTCACGGTACCAAGAGACCCAGTACTTC.

This clonotype was recorded many times. This CDR3 reads CASRRQGEANYGYTF. Written as DNA, the CDR3 is TGTGCCAGCAGACGACAAGGGGAGGCTAACTATGGCTACACCTTC. V and J are TRBV12-3 or TRBV12-4 and TRBJ1-2; possibly TRBD1 for D (5 bases). The ends were cut back, 6 bases at V and 0 bases at J, with 14 bases in the middle. The CDR3 consists of 15 residues.

The chain uses TRBV12-3 or TRBV12-4 and TRBJ2-7; 7 bases map to TRBD2. Trimming at V came to 6 bases and at J to 3 bases, leaving 8 bases not matched to a gene. The CDR3 totals 14 residues. CDR3 sequence: CASSSLAVNYEQYF. The CDR3 DNA follows: TGTGCCAGCAGCTCTCTAGCGGTAAACTACGAGCAGTACTTC.

This clonotype has at least ten counts. The V and J genes are TRBV6-1 and TRBJ1-2, with unresolved D. V lost 2 bases and J lost 0, with 10 bases in between. Germline V lookup: CDR1 MNHNS, CDR2 SASEGT. The CDR3 consists of 15 residues. CDR3 amino acids: CASSEYIAANYGYTF. The DNA of the CDR3 is TGTGCCAGCAGTGAATACATCGCAGCTAACTATGGCTACACCTTC.

V usage is TRBV20-1 and J usage is TRBJ2-7, with D uncertain. The germline CDR1 and CDR2 sequences are DFQATT and SNEGSKA (reference sequence). V lost 1 base and J 5 bases, leaving 6 bases between the germline ends. The CDR3 has 11 residues. The CDR3 sequence: CSARGMDEQYF. DNA of the CDR3: TGCAGTGCTAGAGGGATGGACGAGCAGTACTTC.

The table lists this clonotype with many counts. This chain links TRBV6-4 with TRBJ2-2, with 9 bases fitting TRBD1. From germline, CDR1 is MRHNA and CDR2 SNTAGT. The length of the CDR3 is 20 residues. Germline trimming cut 5 bases from V and 3 bases from J; bases unmatched to any gene: 19. CDR3: CASSPDPGQGMLVDTGELFF. CDR3 coding DNA: TGTGCCAGCAGTCCGGACCCGGGACAGGGAATGCTTGTCGACACCGGGGAGCTGTTTTTT.